This T cell receptor beta chain stems from a study of T cells expressing NK-cell markers. TCRdb reprocessed the 5' RACE reads; each CDR3 protein has one entry and no DNA is given. In total, the table holds 400,000 to 550,000 distinct CDR3 sequences. The germline V gene encodes CDR1 SGHVS and CDR2 FNYEAQ. There are 14 residues in the CDR3. This sequence joins TRBV7-6 and TRBJ2-3; the D call from TCRdb, TRBD1, cannot be confirmed without DNA. The TCR sequence derives from a woman between 18 and 75 years old in good health. The sample taken for sequencing was blood T cells: a sorted CD56 or NKG2C T cell subset, CD4+ or CD8+ T cells, or bulk PBMC T cells (not recorded which). CDR3 in amino acids: CASSLVQGTDTQYF.